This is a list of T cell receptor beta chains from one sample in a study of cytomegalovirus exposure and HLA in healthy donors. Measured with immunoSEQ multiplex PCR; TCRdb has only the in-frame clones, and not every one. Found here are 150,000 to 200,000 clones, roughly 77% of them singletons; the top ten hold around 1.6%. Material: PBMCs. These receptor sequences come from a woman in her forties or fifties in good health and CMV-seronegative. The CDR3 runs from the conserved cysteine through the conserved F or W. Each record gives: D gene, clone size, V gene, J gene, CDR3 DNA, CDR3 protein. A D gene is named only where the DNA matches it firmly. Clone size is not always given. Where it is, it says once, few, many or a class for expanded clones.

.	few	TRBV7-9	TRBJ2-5	TGTTCCAGCAGCTTAGGCAGAGAGACCCAGTACTTC	CSSSLGRETQYF
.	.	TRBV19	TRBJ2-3	TGTGCCAGTTCCCCCGGGTATAGCACAGATACGCAGTATTTT	CASSPGYSTDTQYF
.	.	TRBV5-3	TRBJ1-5	TGTGCCAGAAGCTTGGAGCGAAATAGCAATCAGCCCCAGCATTTT	CARSLERNSNQPQHF
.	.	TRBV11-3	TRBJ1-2	TGTGCCAGCAGCAGGGGTCCCTATGGCTACACCTTC	CASSRGPYGYTF
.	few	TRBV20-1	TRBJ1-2	TGCAGTGCAAATCAGGGAGGGGGCTACACCTTC	CSANQGGGYTF
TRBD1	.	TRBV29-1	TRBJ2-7	TGCAGCGTTGAGGGGACAGGAACCTACGAGCAGTACTTC	CSVEGTGTYEQYF
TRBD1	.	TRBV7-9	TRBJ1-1	TGTGCCAGCAGGCCCAAGGACAGGGTAGGGACTGAAGCTTTCTTT	CASRPKDRVGTEAFF
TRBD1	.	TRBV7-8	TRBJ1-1	TGTGCCAGCAGCCGGGACAGGAACACTGAAGCTTTCTTT	CASSRDRNTEAFF
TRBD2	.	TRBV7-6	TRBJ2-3	TGTGCCAGCAGCTTAGGGCGGGGGAGGACAGATACGCAGTATTTT	CASSLGRGRTDTQYF
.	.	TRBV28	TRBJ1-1	TGTGCCAGCAGTTTAGAGTCCAGGCTCACTGAAGCTTTCTTT	CASSLESRLTEAFF
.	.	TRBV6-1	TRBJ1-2	TGTGCCAGCAGTGTCGAGGCTAACTATGGCTACACCTTC	CASSVEANYGYTF
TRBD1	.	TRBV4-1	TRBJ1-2	TGCGCCAGCAGCCTGGAGGGGGCGGATGGCTACACCTTC	CASSLEGADGYTF
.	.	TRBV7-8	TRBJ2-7	TGTGCCAGCACGGGGGGCAAGTACGAGCAGTACTTC	CASTGGKYEQYF
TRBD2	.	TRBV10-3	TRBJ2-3	TGTGCCATCAGGGGGGCGGCGGGGGGGCTTGCAGATACGCAGTATTTT	CAIRGAAGGLADTQYF
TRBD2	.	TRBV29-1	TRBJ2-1	TGCAGCGTCGCCCCGGGGGTAGCGGGATATCGGCAGTTCTTC	CSVAPGVAGYRQFF
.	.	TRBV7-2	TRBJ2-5	TGTGCCAGCAGCGCGTCCCAAGAGACCCAGTACTTC	CASSASQETQYF
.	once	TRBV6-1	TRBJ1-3	TGTGCCAGCAGTGAAGCGCCGGGAGGGTATGCAAACACCATATATTTT	CASSEAPGGYANTIYF
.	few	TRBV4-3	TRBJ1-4	TGCGCCAGCAGCCAAGCCCTACCGTCGTTAAATGAAAAACTGTTTTTT	CASSQALPSLNEKLFF
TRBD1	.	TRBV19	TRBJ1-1	TGTGCCAGTAGCTCTACGGACAGGGGCTACTTGAACACTGAAGCTTTCTTT	CASSSTDRGYLNTEAFF
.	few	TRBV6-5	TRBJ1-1	TGTGCCAGCAGTTACGACAGTGAGAACACTGAAGCTTTCTTT	CASSYDSENTEAFF
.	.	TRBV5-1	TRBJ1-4	TGCGCCAGCAGCCCGGGCGGGGGCGTAGGCGAAAAACTGTTTTTT	CASSPGGGVGEKLFF
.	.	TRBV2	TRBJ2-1	TGTGCCAGCAGTGAAACTTTGGAGCAGTTCTTC	CASSETLEQFF
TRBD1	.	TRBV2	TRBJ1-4	TGTGCCAGCAGTGCCACGGACAGGGGAGAAAAACTGTTTTTT	CASSATDRGEKLFF
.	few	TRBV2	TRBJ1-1	TGTGCCAGCAGTGAGCAAATGATGGACGGACATGAAGCTTTCTTT	CASSEQMMDGHEAFF
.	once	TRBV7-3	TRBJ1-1	TGTGCCAGCAGCTTAACCGGGGGCACTGAAGCTTTCTTT	CASSLTGGTEAFF
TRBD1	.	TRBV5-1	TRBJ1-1	TGCGCCAGCAGCTTGGCTCCAGGGGGGACAACAAGGAGTACTGAAGCTTTCTTT	CASSLAPGGTTRSTEAFF
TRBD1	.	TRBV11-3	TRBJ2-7	TGTGCCAGCAGCTTAGGCGGGACAGGGCACGAGCAGTACTTC	CASSLGGTGHEQYF
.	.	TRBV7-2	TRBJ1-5	TGTGCCAGCAGCTTCCGGGGCAGGGGAGGCAATCAGCCCCAGCATTTT	CASSFRGRGGNQPQHF
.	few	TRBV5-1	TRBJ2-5	TGCGCCAGCAGCTTAGGGGGGGCAGAGACCCAGTACTTC	CASSLGGAETQYF
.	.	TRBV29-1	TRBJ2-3	TGCAGCGTTGTCCGGGATGGCACAGATACGCAGTATTTT	CSVVRDGTDTQYF
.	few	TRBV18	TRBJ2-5	TGTGCCAGCTCACAGCGAGTAGAGACCCAGTACTTC	CASSQRVETQYF
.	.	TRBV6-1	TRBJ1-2	TGTGCCAGCAGTGAACAAATCAGGGTGAAGGGCTACACCTTC	CASSEQIRVKGYTF
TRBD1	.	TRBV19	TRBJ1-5	TGTGCCAGTAGTCCCGGGACAGACCCGCTAAATCAGCCCCAGCATTTT	CASSPGTDPLNQPQHF
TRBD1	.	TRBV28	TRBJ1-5	TGTGCCAGCAGTTCTCCGGGACAGGCGACCAATCAGCCCCAGCATTTT	CASSSPGQATNQPQHF
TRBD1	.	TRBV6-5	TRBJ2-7	TGTGCCAGCAGGCCCGACAGGGGGGCCTACGAGCAGTACTTC	CASRPDRGAYEQYF
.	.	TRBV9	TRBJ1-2	TGTGCCAGCAGCGTAGTAGGCCAGAGTGCTAGGGGCTACACCTTC	CASSVVGQSARGYTF
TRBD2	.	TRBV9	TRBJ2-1	TGTGCCAGCAGCGTAAACCTAGCGGGGGGGCCACAGTTCTTC	CASSVNLAGGPQFF
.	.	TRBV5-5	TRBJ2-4	TGTGCCAGCAGCTTTCTATCGGGCAGGGAAAACATTCAGTACTTC	CASSFLSGRENIQYF
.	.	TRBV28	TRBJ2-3	TGTGCCAGCAGACTATTGACAGGCGTACCGAGCACAGATACGCAGTATTTT	CASRLLTGVPSTDTQYF
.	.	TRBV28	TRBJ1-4	TGTGCCAGCAGTCCCATAGGTAGGGGTACAACTAATGAAAAACTGTTTTTT	CASSPIGRGTTNEKLFF
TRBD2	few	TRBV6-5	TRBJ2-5	TGTGCCAGCAGTTACGCGGGGGGGCGGGAGACCCAGTACTTC	CASSYAGGRETQYF
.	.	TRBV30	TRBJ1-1	TGTGCCGCACAAACCGGGGGGCTTACTGAAGCTTTCTTT	CAAQTGGLTEAFF
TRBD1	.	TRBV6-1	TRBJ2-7	TGTGCCAGCAGTCCCACCGGGACAGGGGGCGAGCAGTACTTC	CASSPTGTGGEQYF
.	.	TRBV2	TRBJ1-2	TGTGCCAGCACCAAAGGGGCAGTTAACTATGGCTACACCTTC	CASTKGAVNYGYTF
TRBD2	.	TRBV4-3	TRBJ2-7	TGCGCCAGCAGCCATCACGGGACTAGCGGATCCTACGAGCAGTACTTC	CASSHHGTSGSYEQYF
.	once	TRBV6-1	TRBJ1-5	TGTGCCAGCAGACCGACCAGGGATAGCAATCAGCCCCAGCATTTT	CASRPTRDSNQPQHF
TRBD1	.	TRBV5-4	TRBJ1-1	TGTGCCAGCAGCTCACGCACAGGGGGAACTGAAGCTTTCTTT	CASSSRTGGTEAFF
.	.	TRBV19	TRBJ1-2	TGTGCCAGTATGGCCGTTGACTATGGCTACACCTTC	CASMAVDYGYTF